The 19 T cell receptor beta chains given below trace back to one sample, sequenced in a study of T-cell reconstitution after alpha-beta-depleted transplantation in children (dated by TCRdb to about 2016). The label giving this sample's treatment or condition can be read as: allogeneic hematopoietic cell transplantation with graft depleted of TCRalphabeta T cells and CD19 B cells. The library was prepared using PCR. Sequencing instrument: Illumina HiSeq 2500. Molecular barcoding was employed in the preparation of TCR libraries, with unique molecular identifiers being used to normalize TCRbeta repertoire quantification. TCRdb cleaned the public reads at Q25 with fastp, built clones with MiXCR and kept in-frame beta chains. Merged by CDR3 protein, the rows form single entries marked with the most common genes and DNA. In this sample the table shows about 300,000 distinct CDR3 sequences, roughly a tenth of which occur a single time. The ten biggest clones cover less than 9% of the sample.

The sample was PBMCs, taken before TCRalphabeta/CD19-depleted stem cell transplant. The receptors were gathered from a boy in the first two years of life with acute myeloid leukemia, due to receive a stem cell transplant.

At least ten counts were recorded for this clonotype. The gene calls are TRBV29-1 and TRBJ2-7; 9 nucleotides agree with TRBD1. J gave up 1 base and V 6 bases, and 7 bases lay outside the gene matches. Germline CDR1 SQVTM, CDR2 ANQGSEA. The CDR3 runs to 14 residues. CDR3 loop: CSVEDRGSSYEQYF. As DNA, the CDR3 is TGCAGCGTCGAGGACAGGGGTTCGTCCTACGAGCAGTACTTC.

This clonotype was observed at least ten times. CDR3 bases: TGCAGTGCTAGAGGGATAGCGGGGGGAGGACCAGATACGCAGTATTTT. Translated, it gives CSARGIAGGGPDTQYF. The chain employs TRBV20-1 and TRBJ2-3; 10 bases map to TRBD2. Germline V lookup: CDR1 DFQATT, CDR2 SNEGSKA (reference sequence). Unmatched junction bases numbered 8, after V lost 1 base and J lost 4 bases. This CDR3 has 16 amino acids.

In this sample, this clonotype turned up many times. CDR3 sequence (DNA): TGCAGCGTGGGGACAGGGGTAAAGGACGAGCAGTACTTC. Translating it yields CSVGTGVKDEQYF. This chain links TRBV29-1 with TRBJ2-7, with 10 bases lining up with TRBD1. The V gene's germline CDR1 is SQVTM and CDR2 ANQGSEA. CDR3 length equals 13 residues. V gave up 6 bases and J gave up 5 bases; unmatched junction bases: 7.

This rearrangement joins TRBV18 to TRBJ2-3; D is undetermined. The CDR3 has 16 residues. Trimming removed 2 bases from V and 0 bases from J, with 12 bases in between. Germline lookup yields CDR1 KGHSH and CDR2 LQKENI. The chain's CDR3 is CASSPSISRSTDTQYF. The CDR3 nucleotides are TGTGCCAGCTCACCATCCATAAGCCGAAGCACAGATACGCAGTATTTT.

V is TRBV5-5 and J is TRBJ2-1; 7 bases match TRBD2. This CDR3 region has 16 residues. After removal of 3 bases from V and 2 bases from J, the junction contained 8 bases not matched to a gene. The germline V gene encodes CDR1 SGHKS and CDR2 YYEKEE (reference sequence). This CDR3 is CASSSGGSIAYNEQFF. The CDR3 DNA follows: TGTGCCAGCAGCTCGGGCGGGAGTATAGCCTACAATGAGCAGTTCTTC.

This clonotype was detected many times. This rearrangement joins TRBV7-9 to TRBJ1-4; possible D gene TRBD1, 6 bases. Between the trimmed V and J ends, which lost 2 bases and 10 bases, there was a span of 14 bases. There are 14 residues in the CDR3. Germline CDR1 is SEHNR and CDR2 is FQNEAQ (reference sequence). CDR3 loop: CASSLPQGRGKLFF. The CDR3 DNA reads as TGTGCCAGCAGCTTACCGCAGGGGAGGGGAAAACTGTTTTTT. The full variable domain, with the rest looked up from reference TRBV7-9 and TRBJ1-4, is DTGVSQNPRHKITKRGQNVTFRCDPISEHNRLYWYRQTLGQGPEFLTYFQNEAQLEKSRLLSDRFSAERPKGSFSTLEIQRTEQGDSAMYLCASSLPQGRGKLFFGSGTQLSVL.

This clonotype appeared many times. The CDR3 loop is CASSQGGADYGYTF. For the CDR3, the DNA is TGTGCCAGCAGCCAAGGGGGGGCTGACTATGGCTACACCTTC. The gene calls are TRBV12-3 or TRBV12-4 and TRBJ1-2; a possible D gene is TRBD1 (6 bases). This CDR3 spans 14 amino acids. V was shortened by 6 bases and J by 3 bases, with 14 bases between the two germline ends.

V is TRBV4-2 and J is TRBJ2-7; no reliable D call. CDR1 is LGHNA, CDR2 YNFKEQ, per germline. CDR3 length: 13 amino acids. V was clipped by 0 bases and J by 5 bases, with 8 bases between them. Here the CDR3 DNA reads TGTGCCAGCAGCCAAGATTCCGTAAACGAGCAGTACTTC. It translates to CASSQDSVNEQYF.

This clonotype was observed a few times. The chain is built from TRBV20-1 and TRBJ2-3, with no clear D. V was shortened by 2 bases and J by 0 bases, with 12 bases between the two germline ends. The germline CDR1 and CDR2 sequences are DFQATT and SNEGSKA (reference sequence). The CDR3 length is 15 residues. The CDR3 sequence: CSARSPGSSTDTQYF. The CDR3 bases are TGCAGTGCTAGAAGCCCGGGCTCAAGCACAGATACGCAGTATTTT.

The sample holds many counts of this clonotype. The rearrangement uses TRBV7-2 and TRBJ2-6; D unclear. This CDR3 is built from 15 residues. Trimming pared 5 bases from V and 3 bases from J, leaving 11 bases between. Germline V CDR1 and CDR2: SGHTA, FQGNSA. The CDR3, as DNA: TGTGCCAGCAGCCCAGTGCGGATTGGGGCCAACGTCCTGACTTTC. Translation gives CASSPVRIGANVLTF.

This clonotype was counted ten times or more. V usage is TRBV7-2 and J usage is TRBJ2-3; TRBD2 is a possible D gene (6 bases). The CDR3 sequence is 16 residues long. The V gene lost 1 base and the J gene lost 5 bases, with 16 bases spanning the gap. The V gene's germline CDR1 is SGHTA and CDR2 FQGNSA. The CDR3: CASSLGRRANGDTQYF. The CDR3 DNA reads TGTGCCAGCAGCTTAGGTCGGAGGGCCAATGGAGATACGCAGTATTTT.

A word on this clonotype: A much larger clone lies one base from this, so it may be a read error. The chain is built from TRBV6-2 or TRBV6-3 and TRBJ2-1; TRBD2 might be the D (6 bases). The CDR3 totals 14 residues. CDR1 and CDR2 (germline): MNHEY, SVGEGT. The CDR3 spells CASSYTSSYNQQFF. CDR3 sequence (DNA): TGTGCCAGCAGTTACACTAGCTCCTACAATCAGCAGTTCTTC.

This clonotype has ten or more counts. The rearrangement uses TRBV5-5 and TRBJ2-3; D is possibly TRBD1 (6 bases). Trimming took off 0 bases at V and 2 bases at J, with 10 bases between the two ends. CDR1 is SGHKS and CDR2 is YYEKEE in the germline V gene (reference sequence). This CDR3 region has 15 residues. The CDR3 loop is CASSLGGQLTDTQYF. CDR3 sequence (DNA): TGTGCCAGCAGCTTGGGAGGACAGCTCACAGATACGCAGTATTTT.

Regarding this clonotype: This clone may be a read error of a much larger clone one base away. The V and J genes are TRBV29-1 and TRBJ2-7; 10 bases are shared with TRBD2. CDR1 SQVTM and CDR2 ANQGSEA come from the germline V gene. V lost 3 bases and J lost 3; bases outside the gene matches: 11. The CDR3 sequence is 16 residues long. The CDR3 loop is CSVDGPLAGGLYEQYF. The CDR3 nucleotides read TGCAGCGTTGATGGGCCCTTAGCGGGGGGCCTCTACGAGCAGTACTTC.

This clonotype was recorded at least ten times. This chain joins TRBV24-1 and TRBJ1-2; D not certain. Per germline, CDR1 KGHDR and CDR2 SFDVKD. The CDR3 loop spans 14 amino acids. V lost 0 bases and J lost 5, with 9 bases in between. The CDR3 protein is CATSDLGKDYGYTF. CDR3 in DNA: TGTGCCACCAGTGATTTGGGAAAGGATTATGGCTACACCTTC.

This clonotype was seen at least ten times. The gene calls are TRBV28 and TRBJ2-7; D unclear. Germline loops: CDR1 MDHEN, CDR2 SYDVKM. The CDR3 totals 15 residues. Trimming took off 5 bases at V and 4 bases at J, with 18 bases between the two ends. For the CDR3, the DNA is TGTGCCAGCAGTCCCCGTCCCGGCGAAAAGTACGAGCAGTACTTC. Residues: CASSPRPGEKYEQYF.

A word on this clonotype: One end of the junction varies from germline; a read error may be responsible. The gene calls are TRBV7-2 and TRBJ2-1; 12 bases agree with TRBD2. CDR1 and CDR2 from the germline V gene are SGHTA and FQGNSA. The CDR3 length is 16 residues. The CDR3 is CASTLEATSGRGEQFF. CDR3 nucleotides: TGTGCCAGCACCTTAGAGGCGACTAGCGGGAGAGGAGAGCAGTTCTTC.

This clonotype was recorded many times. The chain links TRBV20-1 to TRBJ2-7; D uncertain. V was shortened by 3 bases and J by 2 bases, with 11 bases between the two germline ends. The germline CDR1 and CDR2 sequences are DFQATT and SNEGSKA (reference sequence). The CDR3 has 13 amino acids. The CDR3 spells CSARRRAPYEQYF. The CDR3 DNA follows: TGCAGTGCTAGGAGAAGGGCCCCCTACGAGCAGTACTTC.

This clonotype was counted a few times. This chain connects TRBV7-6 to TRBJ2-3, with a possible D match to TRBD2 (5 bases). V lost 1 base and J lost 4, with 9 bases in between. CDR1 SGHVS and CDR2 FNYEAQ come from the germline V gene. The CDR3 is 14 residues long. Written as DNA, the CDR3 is TGTGCCAGCAGCTTAGACCCTAGCTCAGATACGCAGTATTTT. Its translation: CASSLDPSSDTQYF.